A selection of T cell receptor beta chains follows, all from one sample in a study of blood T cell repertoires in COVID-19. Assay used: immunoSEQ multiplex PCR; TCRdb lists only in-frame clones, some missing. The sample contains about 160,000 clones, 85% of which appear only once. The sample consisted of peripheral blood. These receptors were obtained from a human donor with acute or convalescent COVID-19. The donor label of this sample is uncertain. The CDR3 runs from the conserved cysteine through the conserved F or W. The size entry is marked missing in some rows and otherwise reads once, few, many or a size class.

CASSRRRQDPYEQYF	TRBV5-4	few	TRBJ2-7
CASSPNRDSWNF	TRBV18	.	TRBJ2-7
CASSQGGAEQPQHF	TRBV3-1/TRBV3-2	.	TRBJ1-5
CASSQEVRGEQFF	TRBV4-2	.	TRBJ2-1
CASSIRHSGVTDTQYF	TRBV19	.	TRBJ2-3
CASSLQGARETQYF	TRBV5-1	.	TRBJ2-5
CASSVGTANQPQHF	TRBV9	.	TRBJ1-5
CASRDRTSGQPQHF	TRBV10-2	few	TRBJ1-5
CASSYRTGPRNTEAFF	TRBV6-2/TRBV6-3	.	TRBJ1-1
CATSREGTGGTEAFF	TRBV15	.	TRBJ1-1
CASSLAIRGSPGDTQYF	TRBV7-2	.	TRBJ2-3
CASSFRGGERNTEAFF	TRBV19	.	TRBJ1-1
CASRMGSVYQETQYF	TRBV5-1	once	TRBJ2-5
CASSFKSNTEAFF	TRBV11-2	.	TRBJ1-1
CASSSYGTASIVHGYTF	TRBV11-2	few	TRBJ1-2
CASSTGGSGANVLTF	TRBV11-1	.	TRBJ2-6
CASSSDRTDTQYF	TRBV18	.	TRBJ2-3
CASSSFSGGYTDTQYF	TRBV7-2	.	TRBJ2-3
CASSLAAGRRGSPLHF	TRBV7-3	few	TRBJ1-6
CASSGEGTPWVAGELFF	TRBV5-4	.	TRBJ2-2
CASSRRGTGDEKLFF	TRBV4-2	few	TRBJ1-4
CASSIEGLAGVGNIQYF	TRBV19	.	TRBJ2-4
CATSSGVGSPLHF	TRBV24-1	.	TRBJ1-6
CATEAGPSTDTQYF	TRBV10-3	.	TRBJ2-3
CATSRVRDYTEAFF	TRBV15	.	TRBJ1-1
CASSQAHNTDTQYF	TRBV7-3	.	TRBJ2-3
CASSLMGRRTNEKLFF	TRBV7-3	few	TRBJ1-4
CASTETGGSTEAFF	TRBV19	.	TRBJ1-1
CASSPIGTGGNQPQHF	TRBV18	.	TRBJ1-5
CASGSGGVSYEQYF	TRBV12-5	once	TRBJ2-7
CASSQERGTYNSPLHF	TRBV3-1/TRBV3-2	.	TRBJ1-6
CASSTNGGSYNEQFF	TRBV5-1	.	TRBJ2-1
CASSPRQTSTDTQYF	TRBV18	.	TRBJ2-3
CASSRQGGWPQHF	TRBV12-3/TRBV12-4	.	TRBJ1-5
CAILEETQYF	TRBV2	.	TRBJ2-5
CASSQVGGLYGYTF	TRBV3-1/TRBV3-2	.	TRBJ1-2
CASTPGQPNTGELFF	TRBV19	.	TRBJ2-2
CASMRGGTYEQYF	TRBV2	.	TRBJ2-7
CASSFSTHNYGYTF	TRBV5-1	.	TRBJ1-2
CASSFPQGSGYTF	TRBV11-1	.	TRBJ1-2
CASSPRQDTEAFF	TRBV19	.	TRBJ1-1